This T cell receptor beta chain was retrieved from a study of technical replicates of blood from a few donors. Trimming pared 0 bases from V and 2 bases from J, leaving 18 bases between. Germline CDR1 reads SGHRS; CDR2 reads YFSETQ. The CDR3 length is 17 residues. The assay was immunoSEQ multiplex PCR, and TCRdb's table has in-frame clones only and misses some. The table has roughly 56,000 clones, about 95% seen once; the top ten hold roughly 3.1%. The TCR was taken from a human donor in good health. Some clones in this sample may be carry-over from other donors' samples. The sequenced sample consisted of PBMCs. This chain connects TRBV5-1 to TRBJ2-7; no clear D gene. CDR3 region: CASSLESGGRYAYEQYF. The CDR3 coding sequence is TGCGCCAGCAGCTTGGAGTCTGGTGGCAGGTATGCCTACGAGCAGTACTTC.